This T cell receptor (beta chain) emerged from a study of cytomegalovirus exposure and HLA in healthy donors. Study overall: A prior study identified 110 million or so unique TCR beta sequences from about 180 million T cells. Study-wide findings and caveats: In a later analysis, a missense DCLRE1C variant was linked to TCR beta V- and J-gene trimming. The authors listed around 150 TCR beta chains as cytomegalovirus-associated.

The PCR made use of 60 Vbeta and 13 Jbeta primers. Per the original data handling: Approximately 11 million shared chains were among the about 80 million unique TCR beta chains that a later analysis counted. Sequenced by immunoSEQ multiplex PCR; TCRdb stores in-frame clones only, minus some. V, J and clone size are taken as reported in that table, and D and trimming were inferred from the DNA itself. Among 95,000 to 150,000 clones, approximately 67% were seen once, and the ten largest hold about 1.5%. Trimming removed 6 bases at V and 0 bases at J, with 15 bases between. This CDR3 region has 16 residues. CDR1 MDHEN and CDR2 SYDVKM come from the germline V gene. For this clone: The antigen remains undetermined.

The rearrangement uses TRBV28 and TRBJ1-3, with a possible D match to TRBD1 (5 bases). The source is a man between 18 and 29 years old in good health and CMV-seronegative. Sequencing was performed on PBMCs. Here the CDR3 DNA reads TGTGCCAGCAGCCGTACGGACAATTACTCTGGAAACACCATATATTTT. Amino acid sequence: CASSRTDNYSGNTIYF.